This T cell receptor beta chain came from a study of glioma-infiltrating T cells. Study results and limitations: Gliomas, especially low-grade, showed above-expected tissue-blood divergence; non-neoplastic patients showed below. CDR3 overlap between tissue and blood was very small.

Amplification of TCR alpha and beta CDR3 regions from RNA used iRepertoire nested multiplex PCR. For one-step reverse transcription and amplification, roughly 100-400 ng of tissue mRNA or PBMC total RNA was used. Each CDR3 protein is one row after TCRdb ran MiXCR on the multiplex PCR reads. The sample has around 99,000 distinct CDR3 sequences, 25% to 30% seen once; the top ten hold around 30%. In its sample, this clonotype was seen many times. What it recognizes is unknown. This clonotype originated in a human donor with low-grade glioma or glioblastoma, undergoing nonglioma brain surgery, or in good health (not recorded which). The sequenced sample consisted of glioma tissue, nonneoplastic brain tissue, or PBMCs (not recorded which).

The CDR3 loop reads CASSLLTGGWQETQYF. The CDR3 bases are TGTGCCAGCAGCCTCCTAACAGGGGGATGGCAAGAGACCCAGTACTTC. The chain joins TRBV7-9 to TRBJ2-5; 8 bases map to TRBD1. The CDR3 is made up of 16 amino acids. V shed 5 bases and J 2 bases; nucleotides not matched to a gene: 10. The germline CDR1 and CDR2 sequences are SEHNR and FQNEAQ (reference sequence).